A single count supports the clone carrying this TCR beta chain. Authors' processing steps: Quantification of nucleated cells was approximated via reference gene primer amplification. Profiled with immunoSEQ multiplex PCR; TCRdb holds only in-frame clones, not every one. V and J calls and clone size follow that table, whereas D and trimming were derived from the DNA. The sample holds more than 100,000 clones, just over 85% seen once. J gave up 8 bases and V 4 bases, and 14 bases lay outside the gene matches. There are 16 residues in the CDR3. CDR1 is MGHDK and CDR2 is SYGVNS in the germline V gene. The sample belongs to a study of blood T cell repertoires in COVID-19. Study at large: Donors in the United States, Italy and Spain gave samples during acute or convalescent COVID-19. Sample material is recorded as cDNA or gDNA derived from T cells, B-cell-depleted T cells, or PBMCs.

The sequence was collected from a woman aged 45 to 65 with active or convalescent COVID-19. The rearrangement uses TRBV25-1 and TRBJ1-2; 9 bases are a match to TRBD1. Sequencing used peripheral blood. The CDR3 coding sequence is TGTGCCAGCAGTGTCCATTTAGCACCACAGGGGGCCGGCTACACCTTC. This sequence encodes CASSVHLAPQGAGYTF.